A single T cell receptor (beta chain) is shown here with its context. The record originates from a study of blood T cell repertoires in COVID-19. Study as a whole: Samples of COVID-19 (acute and convalescent) were obtained from the United States, Italy and Spain. The cDNA or gDNA used as material had been derived from T cells, B-cell-depleted T cells, or PBMCs.

How the authors handled the data: How many nucleated cells were present was estimated from reference gene primer amplification. The table came from immunoSEQ multiplex PCR; TCRdb's copy has only in-frame clones and leaves some out. V, J and clone size derive from that table, while D and trimming were established from the DNA sequence. The table records over 120,000 clones, over 80% of them present only once. Trimming took 1 base from V and 6 from J, leaving 12 bases between them. CDR3 size: 15 residues. Germline V lookup: CDR1 SGHTA, CDR2 FQGNSA. This sequence joins TRBV7-2 and TRBJ1-4; unclear D gene. Sequenced material: peripheral blood. This TCR derives from a man aged 50-60 years who had recovered from COVID-19. The CDR3 nucleotides read TGTGCCAGCAGCTTAGGTGGCGGCCGCTATGAAAAACTGTTTTTT. It codes for CASSLGGGRYEKLFF.